The entry below gives a single TCR beta chain sequence along with its context. The sample is drawn from a study of technical replicates of blood from several donors. The repertoire was sequenced with immunoSEQ multiplex PCR; TCRdb's copy has only in-frame clones and lacks some. Of around 15,000 clones listed, around 86% are singletons. The source of this sequence is a human donor in good health. Sequenced: PBMCs.

The CDR3 spells CASSLVAGGPDEQFF. In DNA, the CDR3 is TGTGCCAGCAGCTTAGTCGCGGGAGGGCCGGATGAGCAGTTCTTC. The gene calls are TRBV11-3 and TRBJ2-1; 9 positions match TRBD2. CDR1 and CDR2 from the germline V gene are SGHNT and YENEEA. The V and J ends lost 1 base and 8 bases, in that order; junction bases with no gene match: 6. This CDR3 region has 15 residues.